This TCR beta chain emerged from a study of cytomegalovirus exposure and HLA in healthy donors. In regard to this clone: Its target is unknown.

Primers for the PCR totalled 60 Vbeta and 13 Jbeta. Repertoires were generated with immunoSEQ multiplex PCR, while TCRdb's copy carries only in-frame clones and drops some. The sample records about 130,000 clones, less than 85% being singletons. Study findings and constraints: With later analysis, a missense DCLRE1C variant became linked to TCR beta V- and J-gene trimming.

CDR3 size: 13 residues. Germline CDR1 and CDR2: MGHRA and YSYEKL. With 0 bases removed from V and 7 bases from J, the gap between germline ends came to 7 bases. The chain employs TRBV4-1 and TRBJ1-5; D uncertain. What was sequenced was PBMCs. This sequence was found in a man younger than 35 in good health and CMV-seropositive. The CDR3 nucleotides are TGCGCCAGCAGCCAAGAGAGAGGGCAGCCCCAGCATTTT. It translates to CASSQERGQPQHF.